This T cell receptor beta chain was found in a study of blood T cells in healthy people across ages. Alongside a J-beta primer mix, a sample-barcoded 5' primer served in a second PCR lasting 7 to 11 cycles. TCRdb re-analysed the 5' RACE reads in MiXCR, keeping a single row per CDR3 protein. The repertoire includes roughly 1,800,000 distinct CDR3 sequences, 49% of them detected once, and more than 2% sits in the top ten. The V gene's germline CDR1 is MNHEY and CDR2 SMNVEV (reference sequence). The CDR3 length is 17 residues. Trimming cost V 2 bases and J 1 base; bases outside gene matches: 6. Donors were systemically healthy Caucasian individuals from Russia aged roughly 6 to 100 years. Every donor provided 7.5 to 10 milliliters of peripheral blood.

The clonotype comes from a woman in her thirties or forties in good health. The sample taken for sequencing was blood. The genes are TRBV27 and TRBJ1-4; 8 positions match TRBD1. In nucleotides, the CDR3 is TGTGCCAGCAGTTTAACCCGACAGGGGAGAACTAATGAAAAACTGTTTTTT. This codes for CASSLTRQGRTNEKLFF.